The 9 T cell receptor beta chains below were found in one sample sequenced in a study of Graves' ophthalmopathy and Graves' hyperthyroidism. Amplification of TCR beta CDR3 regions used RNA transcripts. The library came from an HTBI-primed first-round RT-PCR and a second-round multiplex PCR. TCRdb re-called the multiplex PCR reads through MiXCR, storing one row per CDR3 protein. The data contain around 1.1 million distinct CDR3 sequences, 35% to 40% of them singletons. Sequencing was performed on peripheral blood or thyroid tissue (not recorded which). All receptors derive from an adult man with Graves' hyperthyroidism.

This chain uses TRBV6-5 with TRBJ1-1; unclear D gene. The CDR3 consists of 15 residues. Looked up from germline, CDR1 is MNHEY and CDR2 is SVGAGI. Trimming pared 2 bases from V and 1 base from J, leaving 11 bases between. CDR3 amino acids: CASSYDLSGNTEAFF. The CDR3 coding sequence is TGTGCCAGCAGTTACGATTTGTCCGGGAACACTGAAGCTTTCTTT.

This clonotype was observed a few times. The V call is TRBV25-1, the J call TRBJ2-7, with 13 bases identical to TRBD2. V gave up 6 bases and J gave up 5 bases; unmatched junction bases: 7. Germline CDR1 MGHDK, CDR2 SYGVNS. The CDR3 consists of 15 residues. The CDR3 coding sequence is TGTGCCAGCAGACGGACTAGCGGGAGCCAGAACGAGCAGTACTTC. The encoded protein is CASRRTSGSQNEQYF.

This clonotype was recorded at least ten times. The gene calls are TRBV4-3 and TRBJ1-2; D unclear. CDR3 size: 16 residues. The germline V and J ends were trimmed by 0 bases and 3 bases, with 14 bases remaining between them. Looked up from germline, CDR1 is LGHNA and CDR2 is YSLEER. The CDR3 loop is CASSQDEGSLDYGYTF. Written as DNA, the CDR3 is TGCGCCAGCAGCCAAGATGAGGGCTCTTTGGACTATGGCTACACCTTC.

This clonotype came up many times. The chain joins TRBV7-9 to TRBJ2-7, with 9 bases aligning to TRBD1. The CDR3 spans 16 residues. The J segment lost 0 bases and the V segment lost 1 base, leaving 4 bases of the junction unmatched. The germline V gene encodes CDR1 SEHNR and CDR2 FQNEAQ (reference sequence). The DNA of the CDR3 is TGTGCCAGCAGCTTAGAACCGGGACAGGGCTCCTACGAGCAGTACTTC. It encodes CASSLEPGQGSYEQYF.

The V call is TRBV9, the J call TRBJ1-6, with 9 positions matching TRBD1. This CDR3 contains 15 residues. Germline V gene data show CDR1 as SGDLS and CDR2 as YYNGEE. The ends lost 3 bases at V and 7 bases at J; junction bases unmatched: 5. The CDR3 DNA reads TGTGCCAGCAGCGGCAGACAGGGGGGCAATTCACCCCTCCACTTT. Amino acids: CASSGRQGGNSPLHF.

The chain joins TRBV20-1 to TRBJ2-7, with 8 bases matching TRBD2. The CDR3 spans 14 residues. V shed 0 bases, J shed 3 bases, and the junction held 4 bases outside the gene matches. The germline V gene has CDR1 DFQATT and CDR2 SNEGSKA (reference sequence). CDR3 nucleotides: TGCAGTGCTAGAGACGGGGGGGAGTACTACGAGCAGTACTTC. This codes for CSARDGGEYYEQYF.

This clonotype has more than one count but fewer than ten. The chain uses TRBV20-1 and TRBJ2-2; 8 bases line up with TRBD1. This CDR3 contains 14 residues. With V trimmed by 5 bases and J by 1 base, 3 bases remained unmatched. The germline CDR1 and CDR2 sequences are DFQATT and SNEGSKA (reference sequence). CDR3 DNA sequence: TGCAGTGCTGCCGGGACAGGGAACACCGGGGAGCTGTTTTTT. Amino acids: CSAAGTGNTGELFF.

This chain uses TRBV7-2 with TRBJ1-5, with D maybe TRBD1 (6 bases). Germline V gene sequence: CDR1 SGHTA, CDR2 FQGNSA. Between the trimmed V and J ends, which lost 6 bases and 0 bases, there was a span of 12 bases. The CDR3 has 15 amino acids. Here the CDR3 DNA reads TGTGCCAGCAGGTCTGGGACAAGTAGCAATCAGCCCCAGCATTTT. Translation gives CASRSGTSSNQPQHF. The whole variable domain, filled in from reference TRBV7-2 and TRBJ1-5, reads GAGVSQSPSNKVTEKGKDVELRCDPISGHTALYWYRQSLGQGLEFLIYFQGNSAPDKSGLPSDRFSAERTGGSVSTLTIQRTQQEDSAVYLCASRSGTSSNQPQHFGDGTRLSIL.

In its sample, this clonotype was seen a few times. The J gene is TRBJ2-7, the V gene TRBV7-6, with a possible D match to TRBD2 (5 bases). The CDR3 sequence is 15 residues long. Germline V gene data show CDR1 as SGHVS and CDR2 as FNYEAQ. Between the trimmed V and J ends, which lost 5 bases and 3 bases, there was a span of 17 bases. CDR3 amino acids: CASSPLSGSGYEQYF. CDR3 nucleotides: TGTGCCAGCAGCCCCCTCAGTGGGAGTGGCTACGAGCAGTACTTC.